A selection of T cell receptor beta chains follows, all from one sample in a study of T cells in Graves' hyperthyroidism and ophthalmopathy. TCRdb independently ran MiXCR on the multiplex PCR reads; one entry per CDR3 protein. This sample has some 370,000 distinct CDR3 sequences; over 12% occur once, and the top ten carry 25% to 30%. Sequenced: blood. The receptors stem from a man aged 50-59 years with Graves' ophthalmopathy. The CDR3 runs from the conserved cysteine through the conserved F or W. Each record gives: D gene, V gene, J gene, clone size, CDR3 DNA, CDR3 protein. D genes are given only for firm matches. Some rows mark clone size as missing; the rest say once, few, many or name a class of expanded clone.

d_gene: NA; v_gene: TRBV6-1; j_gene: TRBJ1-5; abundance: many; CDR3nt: TGTGCCAGCAGAACACGGGCAGGGCTTAGCAATCAGCCCCAGCATTTT; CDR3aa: CASRTRAGLSNQPQHF
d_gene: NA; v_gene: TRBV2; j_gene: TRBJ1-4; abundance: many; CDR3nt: TGTGCCAGCAGTGACTCCCGGGGGGCTAATGAAAAACTGTTTTTT; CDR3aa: CASSDSRGANEKLFF
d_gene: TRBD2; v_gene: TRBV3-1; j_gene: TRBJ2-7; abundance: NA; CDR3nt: TGTGCCAGCAGCCAATCGGTGGGGAGCGGGAGGTCCTACGAGCAGTACTTC; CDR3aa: CASSQSVGSGRSYEQYF
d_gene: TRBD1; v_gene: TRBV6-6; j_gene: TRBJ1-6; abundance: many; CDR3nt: TGTGCCAGCAGTTACCGAGGACAGGGGGATAATTCACCCCTCCACTTT; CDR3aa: CASSYRGQGDNSPLHF
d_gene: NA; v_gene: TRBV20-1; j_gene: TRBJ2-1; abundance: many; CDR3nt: TGCAGTGCTAGAGAGATGGTGTATCTGAATGAGCAGTTCTTC; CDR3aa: CSAREMVYLNEQFF
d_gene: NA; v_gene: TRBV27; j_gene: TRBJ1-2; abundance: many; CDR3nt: TGTGCCAGCAGTTTCCTCGGGACATCCTATGGCTACACCTTC; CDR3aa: CASSFLGTSYGYTF
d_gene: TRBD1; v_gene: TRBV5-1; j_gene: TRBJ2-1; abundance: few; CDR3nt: TGCGCCAGCAGCCTGGACAGGGCGAACAATGAGCAGTTCTTC; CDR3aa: CASSLDRANNEQFF
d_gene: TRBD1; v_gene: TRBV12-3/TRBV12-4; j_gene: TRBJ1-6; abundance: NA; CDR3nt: TGTGCCAGCAAAATGGGGACAGCCGAAGCTAATTCACCCCTCCACTTT; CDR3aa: CASKMGTAEANSPLHF
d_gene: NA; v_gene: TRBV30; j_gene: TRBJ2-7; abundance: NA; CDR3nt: TGTGCCTGCCGGGACAACCACTACGAGCAGTACTTC; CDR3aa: CACRDNHYEQYF
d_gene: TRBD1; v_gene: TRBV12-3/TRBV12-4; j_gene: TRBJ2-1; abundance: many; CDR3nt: TGTGCCAGCAGTCCACGACAGGGGGGGCAACACAATGAGCAGTTCTTC; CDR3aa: CASSPRQGGQHNEQFF
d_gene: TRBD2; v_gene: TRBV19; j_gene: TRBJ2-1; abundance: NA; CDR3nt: TGTGCCAGTAGTATAGGTCTCGCGGGAGGGAATAGTGAGCAGTTCTTC; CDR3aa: CASSIGLAGGNSEQFF
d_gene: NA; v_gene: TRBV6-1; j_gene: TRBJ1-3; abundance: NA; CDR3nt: TGTGCCAGCAGGGCCCCCTCTGGAAACACCATATATTTT; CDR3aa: CASRAPSGNTIYF
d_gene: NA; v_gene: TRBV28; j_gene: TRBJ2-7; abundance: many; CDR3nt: TGTGCCAGCAGTTATTCGGTGTACGAGCAGTACTTC; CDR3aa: CASSYSVYEQYF
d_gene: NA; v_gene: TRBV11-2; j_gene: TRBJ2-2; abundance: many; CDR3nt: TGTGCCAGCAGCACCCCCTTGGCGGGCCGGAACACCGGGGAGCTGTTTTTT; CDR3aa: CASSTPLAGRNTGELFF
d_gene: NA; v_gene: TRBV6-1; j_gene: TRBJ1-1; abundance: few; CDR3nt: TGTGCCAGCTGGGGGGCAGGGGTTGAAGCTTTCTTT; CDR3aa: CASWGAGVEAFF
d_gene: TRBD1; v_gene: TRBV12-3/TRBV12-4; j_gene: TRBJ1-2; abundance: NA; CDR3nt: TGTGCCAGCAGCACCTTTATAGGGGGCCGGGGGCCTAACTATGGCTACACCTTC; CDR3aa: CASSTFIGGRGPNYGYTF
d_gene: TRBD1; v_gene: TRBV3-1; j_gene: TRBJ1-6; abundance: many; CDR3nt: TGTGCCAGCAGCCAACTGACAGGGTCCCAAACTTCACCCCTCCACTTT; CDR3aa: CASSQLTGSQTSPLHF
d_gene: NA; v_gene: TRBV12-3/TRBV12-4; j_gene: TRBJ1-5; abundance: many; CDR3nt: TGTGCCAGCAGTTTCGCGGATAGCAATCAGCCCCAGCATTTT; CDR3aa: CASSFADSNQPQHF
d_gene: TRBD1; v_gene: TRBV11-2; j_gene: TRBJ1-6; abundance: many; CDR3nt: TGTGCCAGCAGCTTACCGGGACAGGGAACTAATTCACCCCTCCACTTT; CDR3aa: CASSLPGQGTNSPLHF
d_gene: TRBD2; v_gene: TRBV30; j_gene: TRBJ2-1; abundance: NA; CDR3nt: TGTGCCTGGAAAGTGTCGGGACTAGCGGGATCTGAGCAGTTCTTC; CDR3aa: CAWKVSGLAGSEQFF
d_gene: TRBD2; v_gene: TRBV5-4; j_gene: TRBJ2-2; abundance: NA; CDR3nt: TGTGCCAGCAGCTTTGCTAGCGGGAACACCGGGGAGCTGTTTTTT; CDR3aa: CASSFASGNTGELFF
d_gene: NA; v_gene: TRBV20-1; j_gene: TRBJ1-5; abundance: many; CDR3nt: TGCAGTGCTATCGTCCTTGAAGGCAATCAGCCCCAGCATTTT; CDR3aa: CSAIVLEGNQPQHF
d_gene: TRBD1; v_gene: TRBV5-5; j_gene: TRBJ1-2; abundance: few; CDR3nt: TGTGCCAGCAGCCCCCCGACAGGGAGTGTCTATGGCTACACCTTC; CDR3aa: CASSPPTGSVYGYTF
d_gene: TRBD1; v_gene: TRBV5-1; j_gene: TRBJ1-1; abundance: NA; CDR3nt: TGCGCCAGCAGCCTGGGACAGGGAAGAGCTTTCTTT; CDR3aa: CASSLGQGRAFF
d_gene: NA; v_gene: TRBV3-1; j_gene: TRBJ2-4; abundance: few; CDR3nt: TGTGCCAGCAGCCCAATCGAAGGGACCGCCCATAAAAACATTCAGTACTTC; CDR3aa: CASSPIEGTAHKNIQYF
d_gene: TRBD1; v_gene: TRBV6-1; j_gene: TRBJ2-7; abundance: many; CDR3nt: TGTGCCAGCAGAGCGGGACAGGGGACCTACGAGCAGTACTTC; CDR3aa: CASRAGQGTYEQYF
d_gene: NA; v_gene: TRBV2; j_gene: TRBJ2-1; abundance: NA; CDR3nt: TGTGCCAGCAGCGACAGGCTTCCCTCCTACAATGAGCAGTTCTTC; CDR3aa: CASSDRLPSYNEQFF
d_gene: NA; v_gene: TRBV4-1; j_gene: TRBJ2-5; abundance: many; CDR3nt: TGCGCCAGCAGCCAAGTGGAGGCGGCAGAGACCCAGTACTTC; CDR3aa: CASSQVEAAETQYF
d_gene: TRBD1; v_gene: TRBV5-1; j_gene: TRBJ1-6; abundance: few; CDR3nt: TGCGCCAGCAGGCTCCCCGGGCCACAGGGGTCACCCCTCCACTTT; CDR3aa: CASRLPGPQGSPLHF
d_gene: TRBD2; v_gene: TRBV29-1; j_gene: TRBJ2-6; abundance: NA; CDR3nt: TGCAGCGCGCGGGAGCAGGGCTCTGGGGCCAACGTCCTGACTTTC; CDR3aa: CSAREQGSGANVLTF
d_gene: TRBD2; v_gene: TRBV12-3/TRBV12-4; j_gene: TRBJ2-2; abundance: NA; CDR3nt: TGTGCCAGCAGTCACATGGGACTAGCGAACACCGGGGAGCTGTTTTTT; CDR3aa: CASSHMGLANTGELFF
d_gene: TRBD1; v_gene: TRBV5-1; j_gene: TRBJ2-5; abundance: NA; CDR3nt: TGCGCCAGCAGAAACACAGGGGGCGGGGAGACCCAGTACTTC; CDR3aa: CASRNTGGGETQYF
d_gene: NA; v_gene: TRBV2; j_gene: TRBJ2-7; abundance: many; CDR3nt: TGTGCCAGCAGTGAAGGCAGCTCCTACGAGCAGTACTTC; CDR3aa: CASSEGSSYEQYF
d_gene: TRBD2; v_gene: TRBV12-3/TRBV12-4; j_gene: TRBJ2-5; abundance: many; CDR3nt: TGTGCCAGCAGCCTAACCTCCGGGACTAGCGGGTACCGTACGTACTTC; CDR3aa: CASSLTSGTSGYRTYF
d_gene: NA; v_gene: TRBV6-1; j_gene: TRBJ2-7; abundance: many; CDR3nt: TGTGCCAGCAGTTCAGACGTGGGGCTCTACGAGCAGTACTTC; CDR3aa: CASSSDVGLYEQYF
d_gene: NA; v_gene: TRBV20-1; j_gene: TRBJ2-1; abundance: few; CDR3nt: TGCAGTGCTACTAAGGTCAATGAGCAGTTCTTC; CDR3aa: CSATKVNEQFF
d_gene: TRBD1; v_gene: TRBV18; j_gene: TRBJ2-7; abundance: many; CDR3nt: TGTGCCAGCTCACCGGACAGGAGCTCCTACGAGCAGTACTTC; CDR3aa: CASSPDRSSYEQYF
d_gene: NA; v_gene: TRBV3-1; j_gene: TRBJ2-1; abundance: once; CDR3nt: TGTGCCAGCAGCCAAGAGGTTGGGTCCCGGGAATTTCAGCAGTTCTTC; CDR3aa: CASSQEVGSREFQQFF
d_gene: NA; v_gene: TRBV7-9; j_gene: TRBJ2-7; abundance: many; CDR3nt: TGTGCCAGCAGCTTTAGTTCAGGGGGGTACGAGCAGTACTTC; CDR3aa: CASSFSSGGYEQYF
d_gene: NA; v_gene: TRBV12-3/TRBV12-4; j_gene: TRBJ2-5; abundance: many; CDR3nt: TGTGCCAGCAGTTCGACCCTAACCGGGGAGACCCAGTACTTC; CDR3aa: CASSSTLTGETQYF
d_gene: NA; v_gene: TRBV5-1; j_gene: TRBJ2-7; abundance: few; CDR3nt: TGCGCCAGCAGCCCAGCGACCCTCCTTTACGAGCAGTACTTC; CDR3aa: CASSPATLLYEQYF
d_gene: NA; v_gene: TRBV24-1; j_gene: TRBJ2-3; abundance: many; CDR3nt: TGTGCCACCAGTGATTTTACTACTAGCTCGCCAGATACGCAGTATTTT; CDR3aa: CATSDFTTSSPDTQYF
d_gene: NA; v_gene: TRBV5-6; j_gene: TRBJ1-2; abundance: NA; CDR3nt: TGTGCCAGCAGCCCTGGTGGTGGGAGCGGCTATGGCTACACCTTC; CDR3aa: CASSPGGGSGYGYTF
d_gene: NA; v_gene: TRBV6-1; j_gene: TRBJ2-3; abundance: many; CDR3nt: TGTGCCACCCGCGGAGACCGCCGATCGTATACTAGCACAGATACGCAGTATTTT; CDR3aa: CATRGDRRSYTSTDTQYF
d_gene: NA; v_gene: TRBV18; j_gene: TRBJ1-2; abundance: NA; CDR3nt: TGTGCCAGCTCACCGTCCCCGGGAGGCTACACCTTC; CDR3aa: CASSPSPGGYTF
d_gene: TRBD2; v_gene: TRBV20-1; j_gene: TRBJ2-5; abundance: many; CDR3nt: TGCAGTGCTAGAGATGAGACTAGCGGGATTGAGACCCAGTACTTC; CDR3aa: CSARDETSGIETQYF
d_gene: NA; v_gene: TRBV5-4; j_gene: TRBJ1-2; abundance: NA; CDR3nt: TGTGCCAGCAGCTTGGATCGGTCTCCCTATGGCTACACCTTC; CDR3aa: CASSLDRSPYGYTF
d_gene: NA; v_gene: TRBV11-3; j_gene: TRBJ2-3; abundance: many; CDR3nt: TGTGCCAGCACTAATGGGCGGAGCACAGATACGCAGTATTTT; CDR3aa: CASTNGRSTDTQYF
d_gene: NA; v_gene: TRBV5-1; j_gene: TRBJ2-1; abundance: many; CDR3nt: TGCGCCAGTCATAAGCTACCTGCAAATGAGCAGTTCTTC; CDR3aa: CASHKLPANEQFF
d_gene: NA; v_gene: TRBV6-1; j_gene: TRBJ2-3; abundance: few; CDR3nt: TGTGCCAGCAGTGGATCGATTGGGCAGTATTTT; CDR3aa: CASSGSIGQYF